Sequencing of this T cell receptor beta chain was carried out in a study of vaccination effects on CD4 cells after COVID-19. Trimming pared 6 bases from V and 3 bases from J, leaving 15 bases between. Germline lookup yields CDR1 MNHEY and CDR2 SMNVEV (reference sequence). The CDR3 length is 15 residues. For this clone: Its specificity is unknown.

Culture proceeded for approximately 10 days, and CD4+ T cells were then isolated. The protocol was immunoSEQ multiplex PCR, while the TCRdb copy is restricted to in-frame clones and leaves out a portion. The table includes about 72,000 clones, 60% to 80% detected once. This receptor was taken from a human donor who received a COVID-19 vaccine. The rearrangement uses TRBV27 and TRBJ1-5; D perhaps matches TRBD1 (5 bases). The sequenced sample was CD4+ T cells from PBMCs cultured without peptide, obtained before COVID-19 vaccination. CDR3 loop: CASSHDSTNNQPQHF. In nucleotides, the CDR3 is TGTGCCAGCAGCCATGACAGTACCAACAATCAGCCCCAGCATTTT.